The source of this TCR beta chain is a study of T cell repertoires in cytomegalovirus infection. Study-wide context: Carrying CMV and the relevant HLA type showed in public TCR beta signatures.

At least ten counts were recorded for this clonotype. The antigen remains undetermined. TCRdb reprocessed the reads via MiXCR and lists one record per CDR3 protein. The sample contains approximately 1,000,000 distinct CDR3 sequences, approximately 31% of which appear only once. The trim removed 1 base at V and 7 bases at J, leaving 3 bases unmatched. Germline V gene sequence: CDR1 SGHTA, CDR2 FQGNSA. This CDR3 region has 15 residues. Here the sequenced sample was cultured CD8+ T cells from PBMCs, taken from culture after CMV antigen stimulation. The gene calls are TRBV7-2 and TRBJ2-1; 11 positions agree with TRBD2. The clonotype was recovered from a human donor in good health (CMV status not recorded). Some clones in this sample may be carry-over from other donors' samples. The CDR3 bases are TGTGCCAGCAGCTTAGGGGGACTAGCGGTTAATGAGCAGTTCTTC. Amino acid sequence: CASSLGGLAVNEQFF.